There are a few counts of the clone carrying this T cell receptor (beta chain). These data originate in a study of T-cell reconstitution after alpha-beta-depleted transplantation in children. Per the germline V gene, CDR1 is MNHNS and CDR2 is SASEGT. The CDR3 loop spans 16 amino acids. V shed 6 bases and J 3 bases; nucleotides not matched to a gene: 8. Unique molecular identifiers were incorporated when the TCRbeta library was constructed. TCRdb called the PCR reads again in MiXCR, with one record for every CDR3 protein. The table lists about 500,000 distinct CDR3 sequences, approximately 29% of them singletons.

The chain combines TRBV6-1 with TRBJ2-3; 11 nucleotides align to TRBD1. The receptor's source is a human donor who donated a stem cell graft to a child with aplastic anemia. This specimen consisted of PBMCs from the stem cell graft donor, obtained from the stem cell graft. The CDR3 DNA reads TGTGCCAGCAGCGACGGACAGGGGGCAACTACAGATACGCAGTATTTT. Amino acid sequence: CASSDGQGATTDTQYF.